The TCR beta chain under discussion was sequenced for a study of metastatic and nonmetastatic thyroid tumors. This clone has at least ten counts. No patient received treatment before thyroid surgery. MiXCR reprocessed the PCR reads for TCRdb. The sample records 20,000 to 25,000 clones, about 14% being singletons. V gave up 1 base and J gave up 5 bases, with 8 bases separating them. There are 13 residues in the CDR3. CDR1 and CDR2 (germline): GTSNPN, SVGIG (reference sequence). The TCR sequence derives from a female donor with papillary thyroid cancer or a benign thyroid nodule (not recorded which). Some clones in this sample may be carry-over from other donors' samples. This chain joins TRBV30 and TRBJ1-4; D is undetermined. Sample: tumor tissue. The CDR3 DNA follows: TGTGCCTGGAGTGCCCGGCCGAATGAAAAACTGTTTTTT. Its translation: CAWSARPNEKLFF.